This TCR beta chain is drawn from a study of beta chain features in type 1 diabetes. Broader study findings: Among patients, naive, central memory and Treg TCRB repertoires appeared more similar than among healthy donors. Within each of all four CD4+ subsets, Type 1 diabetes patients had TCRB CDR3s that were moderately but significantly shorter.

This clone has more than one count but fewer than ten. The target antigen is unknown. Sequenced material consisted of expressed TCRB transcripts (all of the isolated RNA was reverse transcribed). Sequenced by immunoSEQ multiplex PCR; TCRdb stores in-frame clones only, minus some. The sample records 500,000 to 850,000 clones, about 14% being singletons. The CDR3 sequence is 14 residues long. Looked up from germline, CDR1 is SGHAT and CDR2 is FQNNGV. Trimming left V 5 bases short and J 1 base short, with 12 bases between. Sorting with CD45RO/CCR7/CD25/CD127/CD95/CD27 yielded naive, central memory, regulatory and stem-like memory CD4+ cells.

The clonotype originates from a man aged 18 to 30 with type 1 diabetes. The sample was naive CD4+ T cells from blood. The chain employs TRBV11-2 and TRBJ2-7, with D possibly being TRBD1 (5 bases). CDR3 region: CASSSRARSYEQYF. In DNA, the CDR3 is TGTGCCAGCAGCAGCAGGGCGAGGTCCTACGAGCAGTACTTC.